The subject of this entry is one TCR beta chain. A single count supports this clone. Its target antigen remains unknown. Qualities for individual bases were not recorded, and no much larger clone is one base off. The data derive from a study of blood T cell repertoires in COVID-19 (dated by TCRdb to the early 2020s). Broadly, across the study: The collaborator samples originated in the United States, Italy and Spain and spanned the acute and convalescent phases of COVID-19. The material from the prospective study consisted of cDNA or gDNA derived from T cells, B-cell-depleted T cells, or PBMCs. The dataset comprised deeply sampled blood TCRbeta repertoires from subjects exposed to, actively infected with, or recovered from COVID-19. The repertoires were released in a freely available public database intended as a resource for research on the immune response to SARS-CoV-2. Samples were obtained from the ongoing ImmuneRACE study (first 160 participants) and from over a thousand subjects provided by 6 global collaborators. Nearly every sample came with metadata listing a de-identified subject ID, COVID-19 status, age in years and sex. Where HLA class I and class II types were available, the types were taken from metadata supplied by the sample provider, not from assay-based typing. Findings and caveats that apply to the study as a whole: The quantity of clinical and demographic metadata differed by source and by participant and was supplied without curation.

Collaborating institutions collected whole blood in K2EDTA tubes following their own protocols. For TCRbeta analysis, collaborators shipped samples in one of three forms: frozen whole blood, isolated PBMCs, or DNA extracted from either of those sample types. TCRbeta CDR3 regions were amplified from genomic DNA by means of the immunoSEQ Assay, a bias-controlled multiplex PCR. Per the authors' processing: The number of nucleated cells in each sample was estimated by amplification of reference gene primers within the assay. Sequence reads were collapsed and filtered to measure the absolute abundance of every unique TCRbeta CDR3 rearrangement. For each sample, productive Simpson clonality was calculated as the square root of Simpson's diversity index across productive rearrangements. Sourced from immuneACCESS, this table was stored by TCRdb with only in-frame sequences that have V and J called. A share of the clones is absent; for the studies checked, an unresolved V gene accounts for under half, and the remainder has no known explanation. Clonal size and the V and J genes are those of that table, whereas D and trimming came from the DNA. The sample has about 110,000 clones on record, 72% of them singletons. The ten largest make up 6% to 8% of the sample.

At the junction V is shortened by 3 bases and J by 8 bases, with 19 bases in between. Including cysteine and phenylalanine, the CDR3 has 16 amino acids. The DNA shown is the 48-base CDR3, in frame from base 1. CDR1 and CDR2, per the germline V gene, are MNHNS and SASEGT. Sequenced input: peripheral blood. Recombination joined TRBV6-1 with TRBJ1-4; TRBD1 is possibly the D segment (6 matching bases). The TCR originated in a woman in her fifties or sixties with acute or convalescent COVID-19. The CDR3 protein sequence reads: CASSDTGGANQEKLFF. Here is the DNA: TGTGCCAGCAGTGATACTGGGGGGGCCAATCAGGAAAAACTGTTTTTT.